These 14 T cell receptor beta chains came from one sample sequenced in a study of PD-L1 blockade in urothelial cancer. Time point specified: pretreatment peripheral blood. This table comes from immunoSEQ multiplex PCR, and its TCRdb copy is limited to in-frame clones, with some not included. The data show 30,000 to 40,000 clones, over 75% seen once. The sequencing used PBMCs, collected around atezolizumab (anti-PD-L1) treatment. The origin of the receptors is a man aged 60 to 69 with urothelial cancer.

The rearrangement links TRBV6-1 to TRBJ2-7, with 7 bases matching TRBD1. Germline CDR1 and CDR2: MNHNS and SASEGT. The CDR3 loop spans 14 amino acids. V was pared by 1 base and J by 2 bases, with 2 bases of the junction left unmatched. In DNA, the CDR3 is TGTGCCAGCAGTGAAGTGGGACAGACCTACGAGCAGTACTTC. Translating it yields CASSEVGQTYEQYF.

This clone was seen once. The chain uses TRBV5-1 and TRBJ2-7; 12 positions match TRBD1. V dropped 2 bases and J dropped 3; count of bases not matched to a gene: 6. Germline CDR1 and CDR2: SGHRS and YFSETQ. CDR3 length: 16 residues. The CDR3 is CASSFGGTGGFYEQYF. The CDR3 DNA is TGCGCCAGCAGCTTCGGTGGGACAGGGGGCTTCTACGAGCAGTACTTC.

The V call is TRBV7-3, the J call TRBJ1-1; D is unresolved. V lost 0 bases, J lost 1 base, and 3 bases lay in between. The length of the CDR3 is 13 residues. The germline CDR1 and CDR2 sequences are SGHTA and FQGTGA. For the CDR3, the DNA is TGTGCCAGCAGCTTAACTCAGAACACTGAAGCTTTCTTT. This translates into CASSLTQNTEAFF.

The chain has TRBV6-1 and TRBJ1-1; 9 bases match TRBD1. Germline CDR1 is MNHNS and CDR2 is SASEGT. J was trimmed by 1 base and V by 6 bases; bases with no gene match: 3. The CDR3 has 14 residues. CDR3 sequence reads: CASRGGQGNTEAFF. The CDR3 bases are TGTGCCAGCAGAGGGGGACAGGGGAACACTGAAGCTTTCTTT.

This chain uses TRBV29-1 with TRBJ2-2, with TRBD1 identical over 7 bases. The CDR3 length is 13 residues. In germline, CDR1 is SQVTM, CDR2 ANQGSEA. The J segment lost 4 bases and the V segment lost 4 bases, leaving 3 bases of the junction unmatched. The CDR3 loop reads CSVVPGGTGELFF. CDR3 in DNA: TGCAGCGTTGTTCCAGGGGGCACCGGGGAGCTGTTTTTT.

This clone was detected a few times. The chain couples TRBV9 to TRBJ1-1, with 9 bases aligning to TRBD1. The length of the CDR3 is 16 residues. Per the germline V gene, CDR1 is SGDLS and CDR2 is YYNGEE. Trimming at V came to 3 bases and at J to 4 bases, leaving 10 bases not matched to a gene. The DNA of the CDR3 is TGTGCCAGCAGCGGCGGACAGGGGATCCGTGGCACTGAAGCTTTCTTT. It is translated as CASSGGQGIRGTEAFF.

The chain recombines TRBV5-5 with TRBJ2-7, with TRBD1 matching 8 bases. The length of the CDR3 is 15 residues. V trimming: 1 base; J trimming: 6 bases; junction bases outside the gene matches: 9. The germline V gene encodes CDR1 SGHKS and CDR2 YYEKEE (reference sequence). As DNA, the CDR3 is TGTGCCAGCAGCTTGCTCGGGACAGGACCCTCCGAGCAGTACTTC. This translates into CASSLLGTGPSEQYF.

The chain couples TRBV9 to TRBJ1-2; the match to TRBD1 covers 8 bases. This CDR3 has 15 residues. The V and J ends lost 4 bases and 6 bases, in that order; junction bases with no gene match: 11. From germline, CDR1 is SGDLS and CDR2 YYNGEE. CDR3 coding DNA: TGTGCCAGCAGCTCCCCTTGGACAGGGACTGATGGCTACACCTTC. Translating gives CASSSPWTGTDGYTF.

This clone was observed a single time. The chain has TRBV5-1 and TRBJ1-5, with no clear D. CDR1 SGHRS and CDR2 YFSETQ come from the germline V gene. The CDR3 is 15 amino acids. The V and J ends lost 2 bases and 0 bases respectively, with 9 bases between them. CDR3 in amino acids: CASSLSSNSNQPQHF. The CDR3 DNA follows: TGCGCCAGCAGCTTATCGAGTAATAGCAATCAGCCCCAGCATTTT.

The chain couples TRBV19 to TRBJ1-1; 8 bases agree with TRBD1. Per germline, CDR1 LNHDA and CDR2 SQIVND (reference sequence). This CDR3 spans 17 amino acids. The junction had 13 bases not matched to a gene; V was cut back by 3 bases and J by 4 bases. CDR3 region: CASSIRTSITGGTEAFF. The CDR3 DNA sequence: TGTGCCAGTAGTATTCGCACCTCCATTACAGGGGGCACTGAAGCTTTCTTT.

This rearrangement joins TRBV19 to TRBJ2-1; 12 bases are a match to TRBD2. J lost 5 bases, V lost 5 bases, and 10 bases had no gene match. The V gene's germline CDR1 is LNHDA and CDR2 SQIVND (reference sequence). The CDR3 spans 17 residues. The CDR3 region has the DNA TGTGCCAGTAGTCGGGTCGCTAGCGGGAGGGGGGACAATGAGCAGTTCTTC. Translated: CASSRVASGRGDNEQFF. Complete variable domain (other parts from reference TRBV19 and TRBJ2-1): DGGITQSPKYLFRKEGQNVTLSCEQNLNHDAMYWYRQDPGQGLRLIYYSQIVNDFQKGDIAEGYSVSREKKESFPLTVTSAQKNPTAFYLCASSRVASGRGDNEQFFGPGTRLTVL.

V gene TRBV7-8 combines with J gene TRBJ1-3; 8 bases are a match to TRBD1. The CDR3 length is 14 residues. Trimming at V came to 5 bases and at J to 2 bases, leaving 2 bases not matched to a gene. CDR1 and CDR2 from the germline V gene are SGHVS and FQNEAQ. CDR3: CASSTQGAGNTIYF. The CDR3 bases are TGTGCCAGCAGCACACAGGGGGCTGGAAACACCATATATTTT.

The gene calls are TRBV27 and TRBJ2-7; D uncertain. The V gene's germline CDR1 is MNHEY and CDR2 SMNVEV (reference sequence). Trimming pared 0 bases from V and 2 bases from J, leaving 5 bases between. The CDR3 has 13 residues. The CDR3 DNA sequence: TGTGCCAGCAGTTTATCTATAACCTACGAGCAGTACTTC. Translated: CASSLSITYEQYF.

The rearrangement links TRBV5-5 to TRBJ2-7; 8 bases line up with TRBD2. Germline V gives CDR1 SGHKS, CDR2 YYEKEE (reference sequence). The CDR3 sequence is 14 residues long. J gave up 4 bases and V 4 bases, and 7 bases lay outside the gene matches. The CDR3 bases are TGTGCCAGCAGCCAGACTAGCGCGATTTACGAGCAGTACTTC. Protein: CASSQTSAIYEQYF.